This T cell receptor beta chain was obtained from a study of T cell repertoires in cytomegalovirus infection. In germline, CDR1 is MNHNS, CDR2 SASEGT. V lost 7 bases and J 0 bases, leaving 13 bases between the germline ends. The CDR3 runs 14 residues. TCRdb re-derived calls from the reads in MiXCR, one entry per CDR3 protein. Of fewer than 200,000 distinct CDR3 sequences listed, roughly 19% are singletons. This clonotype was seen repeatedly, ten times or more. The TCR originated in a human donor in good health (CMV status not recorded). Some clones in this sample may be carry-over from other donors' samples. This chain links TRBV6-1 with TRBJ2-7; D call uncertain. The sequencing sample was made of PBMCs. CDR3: CASKNTFGSYEQYF. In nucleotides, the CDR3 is TGTGCCAGCAAGAACACCTTTGGCTCCTACGAGCAGTACTTC.